Listed below are T cell receptor beta chains from one sample, sequenced in a study of a mutant IDH1 vaccine in newly diagnosed glioma. For these TCRs, the target antigens are not known. Sequenced by immunoSEQ multiplex PCR; TCRdb stores in-frame clones only, minus some. The sample lists about 62,000 clones, approximately 91% occurring once. Specimen: PBMCs, collected from a glioma patient whose treatment included an IDH1 peptide vaccine. Every receptor here comes from a man aged 40-50 years with glioma. Both conserved end residues are part of each CDR3. The D gene is left open where the match is weak. Size is stated for part of the rows, as once, few or many counts, or as a class when the clone is expanded.

d_call | clone_size | j_call | v_call | cdr3_aa | cdr3_nt
- | - | TRBJ2-3 | TRBV2 | CASSDGFRNTQYF | TGTGCCAGCAGTGACGGGTTCCGAAATACGCAGTATTTT
- | - | TRBJ2-1 | TRBV5-1 | CASKVDPSSYNEQFF | TGCGCCAGCAAGGTGGACCCCAGCTCCTACAATGAGCAGTTCTTC
- | - | TRBJ2-3 | TRBV5-6 | CASSLKGEGSTTDTQYF | TGTGCCAGCAGCTTGAAGGGCGAGGGATCAACCACAGATACGCAGTATTTT
- | - | TRBJ1-4 | TRBV15 | CATSRAPLGRPATNEKLFF | TGTGCCACCAGCAGAGCCCCGCTAGGACGACCCGCAACTAATGAAAAACTGTTTTTT
- | - | TRBJ1-2 | TRBV6-1 | CASSEEQGGSKGYGYTF | TGTGCCAGCAGTGAAGAACAGGGTGGTTCTAAGGGCTATGGCTACACCTTC
- | - | TRBJ2-1 | TRBV18 | CASSPGLQYNEQFF | TGTGCCAGCTCACCGGGACTCCAATACAATGAGCAGTTCTTC
TRBD2 | few | TRBJ2-5 | TRBV27 | CASSFEASGGTKYF | TGTGCCAGCAGTTTTGAAGCTAGCGGGGGGACAAAGTACTTC
- | - | TRBJ2-2 | TRBV7-8 | CASSLGLVGPGVLNTGELFF | TGTGCCAGCAGCTTAGGGCTCGTGGGACCCGGGGTCCTGAACACCGGGGAGCTGTTTTTT
TRBD2 | - | TRBJ2-3 | TRBV6-4 | CASSESGGATDTQYF | TGTGCCAGCAGTGAAAGCGGGGGGGCCACAGATACGCAGTATTTT
TRBD2 | - | TRBJ2-1 | TRBV7-2 | CASSQLAGIYNEQFF | TGTGCCAGCAGCCAACTAGCGGGTATATACAATGAGCAGTTCTTC
TRBD2 | - | TRBJ2-2 | TRBV9 | CASSVGTSGGTGELFF | TGTGCCAGCAGCGTCGGGACTAGCGGGGGCACCGGGGAGCTGTTTTTT
- | - | TRBJ1-3 | TRBV6-5 | CASSYSRGGAGNTIYF | TGTGCCAGCAGTTACTCGAGGGGGGGAGCTGGAAACACCATATATTTT
- | once | TRBJ2-1 | TRBV6-5 | CASSYGLGGRNNEQFF | TGTGCCAGCAGTTACGGTTTGGGGGGCCGGAACAATGAGCAGTTCTTC
TRBD2 | - | TRBJ2-2 | TRBV14 | CASTPRRGTGELFF | TGTGCCAGCACCCCCAGGCGGGGGACCGGGGAGCTGTTTTTT
- | - | TRBJ1-1 | TRBV7-2 | CASRHSTNTEAFF | TGTGCCAGCAGACACAGTACCAACACTGAAGCTTTCTTT
TRBD1 | - | TRBJ2-2 | TRBV6-4 | CASSDSTGESGELFF | TGTGCCAGCAGTGACTCTACAGGGGAGTCCGGGGAGCTGTTTTTT
TRBD1 | - | TRBJ2-2 | TRBV5-1 | CASSTPGTANTGELFF | TGCGCCAGCAGCACGCCCGGGACAGCGAACACCGGGGAGCTGTTTTTT
- | - | TRBJ1-5 | TRBV6-1 | CASSRGSVPERPQHF | TGTGCCAGCAGCCGCGGGTCCGTGCCCGAGAGGCCCCAGCATTTT
- | - | TRBJ1-1 | TRBV19 | CEGNTEAFF | TGTGAGGGGAACACTGAAGCTTTCTTT
TRBD2 | - | TRBJ2-1 | TRBV7-2 | CASSLGAVAGANEQFF | TGTGCCAGCAGCTTAGGGGCCGTGGCGGGAGCCAATGAGCAGTTCTTC
- | - | TRBJ1-2 | TRBV29-1 | CSVAIAGGYYGYTF | TGCAGCGTTGCTATAGCGGGGGGGTACTATGGCTACACCTTC
- | - | TRBJ2-1 | TRBV29-1 | CSVAPRLTTGANEQFF | TGCAGCGTCGCCCCTAGGCTGACTACTGGGGCAAATGAGCAGTTCTTC
- | - | TRBJ2-1 | TRBV29-1 | CSVEPPRRDWAFNEQFF | TGCAGCGTTGAACCCCCAAGACGGGACTGGGCGTTCAATGAGCAGTTCTTC
TRBD2 | - | TRBJ2-1 | TRBV7-2 | CASSASLAGVSNEQFF | TGTGCCAGCAGCGCCTCACTAGCGGGAGTTTCAAATGAGCAGTTCTTC
- | - | TRBJ1-5 | TRBV27 | CASRPPGRINQPQHF | TGTGCCAGCAGGCCACCGGGACGGATAAATCAGCCCCAGCATTTT
- | - | TRBJ1-3 | TRBV6-5 | CASSSGRPSGNTIYF | TGTGCCAGCAGTTCCGGTCGGCCGTCTGGAAACACCATATATTTT
TRBD2 | - | TRBJ2-2 | TRBV10-3 | CAISESSFRAGDTGELFF | TGTGCCATCAGTGAGTCTTCTTTCCGAGCGGGGGACACCGGGGAGCTGTTTTTT
- | - | TRBJ2-2 | TRBV7-2 | CASRSPGELFF | TGTGCCAGCAGGTCTCCTGGGGAGCTGTTTTTT
TRBD1 | - | TRBJ1-2 | TRBV19 | CASSIEGQGVYGYTF | TGTGCCAGTAGTATAGAAGGACAGGGGGTATATGGCTACACCTTC
- | - | TRBJ1-2 | TRBV7-2 | CASSLGSAPESVYGYTF | TGTGCCAGCAGCTTAGGTTCCGCTCCGGAATCCGTCTATGGCTACACCTTC
- | - | TRBJ1-2 | TRBV6-5 | CASSYYAGRVDGYTF | TGTGCCAGCAGTTACTACGCAGGGAGGGTGGATGGCTACACCTTC
TRBD1 | - | TRBJ2-7 | TRBV18 | CASSPDRVHEQYF | TGTGCCAGCTCACCGGACAGGGTCCACGAGCAGTACTTC
- | - | TRBJ1-2 | TRBV15 | CATSRVRDDPVYGYTF | TGTGCCACCAGCAGAGTCCGGGACGACCCCGTCTATGGCTACACCTTC
- | - | TRBJ2-2 | TRBV6-4 | CASSLSRGPNTGELFF | TGTGCCAGCAGCCTTTCTAGGGGTCCGAACACCGGGGAGCTGTTTTTT
- | - | TRBJ1-5 | TRBV28 | CASSLVYQPQHF | TGTGCCAGCAGTTTAGTCTATCAGCCCCAGCATTTT
- | - | TRBJ2-7 | TRBV2 | CASKAGLSYEQYF | TGTGCGTCCAAGGCGGGGCTCTCCTACGAGCAGTACTTC
TRBD1 | - | TRBJ1-5 | TRBV19 | CASSSTPGTGYSNQPQHF | TGTGCCAGTAGCTCCACCCCCGGGACAGGGTATAGCAATCAGCCCCAGCATTTT
TRBD1 | - | TRBJ1-1 | TRBV6-1 | CASSEGTYRGMTEAFF | TGTGCCAGCAGTGAAGGAACCTACAGGGGGATGACTGAAGCTTTCTTT
- | - | TRBJ2-7 | TRBV6-1 | CASSERAGGAYF | TGTGCCAGCAGTGAGCGGGCCGGTGGGGCGTACTTC
- | - | TRBJ2-5 | TRBV10-3 | CAIRVGPGETQYF | TGTGCCATCCGTGTCGGCCCCGGGGAGACCCAGTACTTC
- | - | TRBJ1-1 | TRBV6-1 | CASSEAVKTEAFF | TGTGCCAGCAGTGAAGCTGTAAAAACTGAAGCTTTCTTT
- | - | TRBJ2-1 | TRBV6-5 | CASISTRYEQFF | TGTGCCAGCATTAGTACTAGGTATGAGCAGTTCTTC
- | - | TRBJ2-3 | TRBV7-2 | CASSPQGGGGRTQYF | TGTGCCAGCAGCCCACAGGGGGGCGGGGGACGGACGCAGTATTTT
TRBD1 | few | TRBJ1-5 | TRBV28 | CASSPDRVMSNQPQHF | TGTGCCAGCAGTCCCGACAGGGTGATGAGCAATCAGCCCCAGCATTTT
- | - | TRBJ1-2 | TRBV6-5 | CASSYSVRLQPYGYTF | TGTGCCAGCAGTTACTCGGTTCGACTCCAACCCTATGGCTACACCTTC
- | once | TRBJ2-7 | TRBV7-9 | CASSSYAARGSYEQYF | TGTGCCAGCAGCTCGTACGCGGCCAGGGGCTCCTACGAGCAGTACTTC
TRBD1 | - | TRBJ1-2 | TRBV30 | CAWSPDGTGGTYYGYTF | TGTGCCTGGAGTCCGGACGGGACAGGGGGCACCTACTATGGCTACACCTTC
TRBD1 | - | TRBJ1-4 | TRBV28 | CASLRQGAGKLFF | TGTGCCAGCCTCCGACAGGGGGCGGGAAAACTGTTTTTT
- | - | TRBJ2-2 | TRBV2 | CASSDRGGSNTGELFF | TGTGCCAGCAGTGATAGGGGCGGGTCCAACACCGGGGAGCTGTTTTTT
TRBD1 | - | TRBJ1-2 | TRBV6-5 | CASSQQGNYGYTF | TGTGCCAGCAGTCAACAGGGGAACTATGGCTACACCTTC
TRBD2 | - | TRBJ2-1 | TRBV6-4 | CASSERAGANEQFF | TGTGCCAGCAGTGAAAGGGCGGGAGCCAATGAGCAGTTCTTC
TRBD1 | - | TRBJ2-2 | TRBV11-2 | CASSSQGAIGELFF | TGTGCCAGCAGCTCTCAGGGGGCTATCGGGGAGCTGTTTTTT
- | - | TRBJ1-1 | TRBV6-6 | CASSYGSGTEAFF | TGTGCCAGCAGTTACGGGTCTGGGACAGAAGCTTTCTTT
TRBD1 | - | TRBJ1-2 | TRBV19 | CASSETGVYGYTF | TGTGCCAGTAGTGAAACAGGGGTGTATGGCTACACCTTC
TRBD2 | - | TRBJ2-7 | TRBV9 | CASSTRTSDSSEQYF | TGTGCCAGCAGCACTCGGACTAGCGACTCCTCCGAACAGTACTTC